This TCR beta chain came from a study of PD-1 blockade in mismatch repair-deficient tumors. Study observations and caveats: Rapid post-treatment expansion, then contraction, generally preceding radiologic response, marked tumor-resident clones. About 4.5% of the roughly 150 peptide-expanded blood TCRs were also found in tumor.

A remark on this clone: Its specificity is unknown.

Profiling relied on immunoSEQ multiplex PCR, and the TCRdb table lists in-frame clones only, not all of them. The sample contains several thousand clones, about 90% of which appear only once. The time point denotes: roughly ten-day in vitro stimulation with candidate mutation-associated neoantigen peptide 1. All patients were mismatch repair deficient, assessed by either PCR or immunohistochemistry. An identically run culture lacking peptide was the fold-change baseline. Germline V gene sequence: CDR1 SGHAT, CDR2 FQNNGV. The CDR3 spans 13 residues. Trimming cost V 1 base and J 8 bases; bases outside gene matches: 1.

This clonotype originated in an adult with mismatch repair-deficient cancer. The material was cells cultured in vitro, obtained from a patient treated with pembrolizumab. V usage is TRBV11-2 and J usage is TRBJ2-1, with 8 bases that match TRBD2. In nucleotides, the CDR3 is TGTGCCAGCAGCTTAGGACTAGCGCATGAGCAGTTCTTC. Protein product: CASSLGLAHEQFF.